This T cell receptor (beta chain) emerged from a study of cytomegalovirus exposure and HLA in healthy donors. 60 Vbeta and 13 Jbeta primers were used in PCR. Measured with immunoSEQ multiplex PCR; TCRdb has only the in-frame clones, and not every one. The sample has 65,000 to 90,000 clones, approximately 75% seen once. Trimming shortened V by 8 bases and J by 3 bases, and 10 bases separated the two germline ends. The CDR3 has 12 residues. From germline, CDR1 is SNHLY and CDR2 FYNNEI. The chain joins TRBV2 to TRBJ2-5; weak D call: TRBD2 (6 bases). This sequence originates from a woman between 40 and 55 years old in good health and CMV-seropositive. Sequencing was done on a sample of PBMCs. The CDR3 region has the DNA TGTGCCAGCGGTGGCGGGAAAGAGACCCAGTACTTC. Protein sequence: CASGGGKETQYF.